This passage covers 32 T cell receptor beta chains from one sample sequenced in a study of cytomegalovirus exposure and HLA in healthy donors. Vbeta (60) and Jbeta (13) primers were used in the PCR. This table comes from immunoSEQ multiplex PCR, and its TCRdb copy is limited to in-frame clones, with some not included. The sample has approximately 75,000 clones, 84% seen once. The material sequenced was PBMCs. The source is a man between 65 and 85 years old in good health and CMV-seropositive.

This chain links TRBV20-1 with TRBJ2-3, with 7 nucleotides matching TRBD2. Germline V gene sequence: CDR1 DFQATT, CDR2 SNEGSKA (reference sequence). This CDR3 spans 11 amino acids. J was trimmed by 6 bases and V by 4 bases; bases with no gene match: 1. The CDR3: CSAILADTQYF. The CDR3 DNA is TGCAGTGCTATACTAGCGGATACGCAGTATTTT.

This chain uses TRBV19 with TRBJ2-1, with 8 bases identical to TRBD1. This CDR3 has 15 residues. V shed 3 bases, J shed 6 bases, and the junction held 7 bases outside the gene matches. Germline CDR1 LNHDA, CDR2 SQIVND (reference sequence). The CDR3 protein is CASSMGQGAGNEQFF. DNA for the CDR3: TGTGCCAGTAGTATGGGGCAGGGGGCTGGCAATGAGCAGTTCTTC.

This clone was picked up a small number of times. The chain joins TRBV6-1 to TRBJ1-3, with a tentative D call TRBD1 (5 bases). Germline CDR1 reads MNHNS; CDR2 reads SASEGT. The ends were cut back, 1 base at V and 0 bases at J, with 7 bases in the middle. This CDR3 region has 15 residues. CDR3 nucleotides: TGTGCCAGCAGTGAAGGGGGCTACTCTGGAAACACCATATATTTT. Protein sequence: CASSEGGYSGNTIYF.

This rearrangement joins TRBV7-2 to TRBJ2-5; tentatively, D is TRBD1 (5 bases). The V end lost 5 bases, the J end lost 2 bases, and 15 bases lay between the germline ends. Germline CDR1 is SGHTA and CDR2 is FQGNSA. The CDR3 spans 15 residues. The CDR3 sequence: CASSAPQRGQETQYF. Here the CDR3 DNA reads TGTGCCAGCAGCGCCCCCCAAAGGGGACAAGAGACCCAGTACTTC.

CDR3 amino acids: CASSYFGITSYEQYF. The DNA for the CDR3 is TGTGCCAGCAGTTACTTCGGGATAACTTCCTACGAGCAGTACTTC. The chain couples TRBV6-5 to TRBJ2-7; D may be TRBD2 (5 bases). The germline CDR1 and CDR2 sequences are MNHEY and SVGAGI. The CDR3 has 15 residues. V lost 1 base and J lost 1, with 11 bases in between.

This chain connects TRBV10-3 to TRBJ2-7; D might be TRBD2 (6 bases). CDR1 is ENHRY and CDR2 is SYGVKD in the germline V gene. V was shortened by 4 bases and J by 0 bases, with 16 bases between the two germline ends. The CDR3 sequence is 16 residues long. This chain's CDR3 is CAISGQLRGTSYEQYF. The DNA for the CDR3 is TGTGCCATCAGTGGACAGTTACGGGGGACCTCCTACGAGCAGTACTTC.

The rearrangement uses TRBV6-1 and TRBJ1-5, with D unclear. CDR3 length: 13 amino acids. Trimming stripped 8 bases from V and 5 bases from J, with 13 bases between. Germline assignment: CDR1 MNHNS and CDR2 SASEGT. The CDR3 here is CASSEQEDQPQHF. CDR3 nucleotides: TGTGCCAGCTCAGAGCAGGAGGATCAGCCCCAGCATTTT.

The CDR3 sequence is CASSYSGSGNNSPLHF. CDR3 bases: TGTGCCAGCAGTTACTCGGGGTCAGGGAATAATTCACCCCTCCACTTT. This chain links TRBV6-5 with TRBJ1-6, with a weak D call TRBD1 (5 bases). The CDR3 runs 16 residues. Trimming took off 0 bases at V and 5 bases at J, with 11 bases between the two ends. Germline values: CDR1 MNHEY, CDR2 SVGAGI.

The chain links TRBV5-1 to TRBJ2-1, with 9 nucleotides matching TRBD1. Germline V CDR1 and CDR2: SGHRS, YFSETQ. This CDR3 has 16 residues. The V and J ends lost 1 base and 6 bases, in that order; junction bases with no gene match: 8. The CDR3 region is CASSLFGTGTSNEQFF. DNA of the CDR3: TGCGCCAGCAGCTTGTTTGGGACAGGGACTTCCAATGAGCAGTTCTTC.

The CDR3: CAWSRLAGGGTDTQYF. The CDR3 DNA reads as TGTGCCTGGAGTCGACTAGCGGGAGGGGGTACAGATACGCAGTATTTT. The J gene is TRBJ2-3, the V gene TRBV30; TRBD2 aligns across 14 bases. CDR1 is GTSNPN and CDR2 is SVGIG in the germline V gene (reference sequence). V shed 2 bases and J 3 bases; nucleotides not matched to a gene: 4. The CDR3 has 16 amino acids.

This clone was counted a single time. The gene calls are TRBV5-1 and TRBJ1-1; 10 bases map to TRBD1. J gave up 0 bases and V 6 bases, and 5 bases lay outside the gene matches. This CDR3 region has 15 residues. Germline lookup yields CDR1 SGHRS and CDR2 YFSETQ. CDR3 sequence reads: CASNRDRGMNTEAFF. The CDR3 nucleotides are TGCGCCAGCAACCGGGACAGGGGAATGAACACTGAAGCTTTCTTT.

The chain carries TRBV5-1 and TRBJ2-3, with 10 bases matching TRBD2. The CDR3 runs to 16 residues. Trimming removed 3 bases from V and 6 bases from J; junction bases left unmatched: 10. Germline-derived CDR1 and CDR2 are SGHRS and YFSETQ. DNA of the CDR3: TGCGCCAGCAGCTCCGGGGTAGCGGGGGGCCCCGATACGCAGTATTTT. This encodes CASSSGVAGGPDTQYF.

The V gene is TRBV9, the J gene TRBJ1-5; TRBD1 might be the D (5 bases). CDR1 and CDR2 (germline): SGDLS, YYNGEE. Trimming shortened V by 0 bases and J by 6 bases, and 10 bases separated the two germline ends. CDR3 size: 14 residues. The CDR3 DNA sequence: TGTGCCAGCAGCGTAGCTTCCGGGGGTCAGCCCCAGCATTTT. This encodes CASSVASGGQPQHF.

The J gene is TRBJ2-7, the V gene TRBV19; tentatively, D is TRBD1 (6 bases). V was clipped by 6 bases and J by 1 base, with 19 bases between them. The germline V gene has CDR1 LNHDA and CDR2 SQIVND (reference sequence). This CDR3 contains 16 residues. The CDR3 DNA reads TGTGCCAGTAGCCGAGGGCAGGGGAAGGGATCCTACGAGCAGTACTTC. It codes for CASSRGQGKGSYEQYF. The entire variable domain, with the rest obtained from reference TRBV19 and TRBJ2-7, is as follows: DGGITQSPKYLFRKEGQNVTLSCEQNLNHDAMYWYRQDPGQGLRLIYYSQIVNDFQKGDIAEGYSVSREKKESFPLTVTSAQKNPTAFYLCASSRGQGKGSYEQYFGPGTRLTVT.

The J gene is TRBJ1-5, the V gene TRBV10-3; D is possibly TRBD1 (6 bases). The CDR3 contains 16 residues. The germline V gene has CDR1 ENHRY and CDR2 SYGVKD. V was pared by 4 bases and J by 7 bases, with 20 bases between. The DNA for the CDR3 is TGTGCCATCAGTGGCAAGGGGGTCACAGGAGGACAGCCCCAGCATTTT. Its translation: CAISGKGVTGGQPQHF.

V gene TRBV7-3 combines with J gene TRBJ1-2, with 8 bases lining up with TRBD1. V lost 5 bases to trimming and J lost 4 bases; unmatched junction nucleotides: 3. CDR1 and CDR2 from the germline V gene are SGHTA and FQGTGA. The CDR3 extends over 13 amino acids. The CDR3 reads CASSSGQGYGYTF. The CDR3 nucleotides read TGTGCCAGCAGCAGCGGACAGGGCTATGGCTACACCTTC.

V and J are TRBV29-1 and TRBJ1-2; 9 nucleotides agree with TRBD1. V lost 8 bases and J lost 5; bases outside the gene matches: 9. CDR1 is SQVTM and CDR2 is ANQGSEA in the germline V gene. The CDR3 totals 13 residues. The CDR3 is CSLWDREKYGYTF. CDR3 nucleotide sequence: TGCAGCCTATGGGACAGGGAAAAATATGGCTACACCTTC.

CDR3 region: CASSQTGTGPQHF. The CDR3 DNA follows: TGTGCCAGCAGCCAGACAGGGACGGGCCCCCAGCATTTT. This rearrangement joins TRBV6-4 to TRBJ1-5; the match to TRBD1 covers 7 bases. The CDR3 length is 13 residues. V was clipped by 6 bases and J by 10 bases; unmatched bases: 9. Germline CDR1 MRHNA, CDR2 SNTAGT.

V usage is TRBV2 and J usage is TRBJ1-6, with a weak D call TRBD1 (6 bases). This CDR3 is built from 15 residues. The germline gives CDR1 SNHLY, CDR2 FYNNEI. Trimming took off 10 bases at V and 2 bases at J, with 15 bases between the two ends. The CDR3 here is CATQTSGAYNSPLHF. CDR3 DNA sequence: TGTGCCACTCAAACATCAGGGGCCTATAATTCACCCCTCCACTTT.

The V gene is TRBV5-4, the J gene TRBJ2-7; 8 nucleotides agree with TRBD2. This CDR3 has 13 amino acids. Unmatched junction bases numbered 3, after V lost 1 base and J lost 6 bases. Germline CDR1 reads SGHNT; CDR2 reads YYREEE (reference sequence). CDR3 nucleotide sequence: TGTGCCAGCAGCTTGTTTAGCGGGGTCGAGCAGTACTTC. Translation gives CASSLFSGVEQYF.

The gene calls are TRBV28 and TRBJ1-3; TRBD1 agrees at 8 bases. The V segment lost 6 bases and the J segment 8 bases; nucleotides outside the gene matches: 9. The germline gives CDR1 MDHEN, CDR2 SYDVKM. This CDR3 region has 14 residues. The CDR3 is CASREGQGADTIYF. The CDR3 nucleotides read TGTGCCAGCAGGGAAGGGCAGGGGGCAGACACCATATATTTT.

V is TRBV11-2 and J is TRBJ2-7; 9 bases fit TRBD1. V lost 5 bases and J lost 2; bases outside the gene matches: 7. The CDR3 is 15 residues long. CDR1 SGHAT and CDR2 FQNNGV come from the germline V gene. The CDR3 here is CASSTSGTGTYEQYF. The CDR3 bases are TGTGCCAGCAGCACATCCGGGACAGGGACCTACGAGCAGTACTTC.

The chain couples TRBV28 to TRBJ1-5; 9 nucleotides match TRBD1. Germline CDR1 reads MDHEN; CDR2 reads SYDVKM. The CDR3 sequence is 15 residues long. V lost 3 bases, J lost 6 bases, and 6 bases stayed unmatched. CDR3 residues: CASSFWDRASQPQHF. CDR3 DNA sequence: TGTGCCAGCAGTTTCTGGGACAGGGCTTCTCAGCCCCAGCATTTT. Together with reference TRBV28 and TRBJ1-5, the CDR3 gives the full variable domain: DVKVTQSSRYLVKRTGEKVFLECVQDMDHENMFWYRQDPGLGLRLIYFSYDVKMKEKGDIPEGYSVSREKKERFSLILESASTNQTSMYLCASSFWDRASQPQHFGDGTRLSIL.

V usage is TRBV19 and J usage is TRBJ2-7, with 8 bases lining up with TRBD2. The CDR3 sequence is 13 residues long. CDR1 and CDR2 from the germline V gene are LNHDA and SQIVND (reference sequence). The V gene end was trimmed by 5 bases and the J gene end by 6 bases; junction bases not matched to a gene: 6. In nucleotides, the CDR3 is TGTGCCAGTAGTCAGGGGACTAGTTCCGAGCAGTACTTC. Residues: CASSQGTSSEQYF. Drawing the rest from reference TRBV19 and TRBJ2-7, the complete variable domain is DGGITQSPKYLFRKEGQNVTLSCEQNLNHDAMYWYRQDPGQGLRLIYYSQIVNDFQKGDIAEGYSVSREKKESFPLTVTSAQKNPTAFYLCASSQGTSSEQYFGPGTRLTVT.

The genes are TRBV9 and TRBJ2-1; D is possibly TRBD1 (5 bases). This CDR3 is 15 amino acids long. Germline V CDR1 and CDR2: SGDLS, YYNGEE. V was clipped by 4 bases and J by 0 bases, with 11 bases between them. CDR3 loop: CASSFTGVSYNEQFF. DNA of the CDR3: TGTGCCAGCAGCTTCACAGGTGTCTCCTACAATGAGCAGTTCTTC.

The rearrangement uses TRBV11-1 and TRBJ1-2; the D gene is possibly TRBD1 (6 bases). Germline V gene sequence: CDR1 SGHAT, CDR2 FQDESV (reference sequence). This CDR3 comprises 14 residues. Trimming removed 4 bases from V and 8 bases from J, with 17 bases in between. The CDR3 spells CASSSQQGNGGYTF. The CDR3 DNA follows: TGTGCCAGCAGCTCCCAACAGGGTAACGGAGGCTACACCTTC.

The J gene is TRBJ1-1, the V gene TRBV7-9; D is uncertain. The CDR3 extends over 13 amino acids. The germline CDR1 and CDR2 sequences are SEHNR and FQNEAQ (reference sequence). The V and J ends lost 4 bases and 5 bases respectively, with 11 bases between them. CDR3 residues: CASSSTTGTEAFF. The CDR3 coding sequence is TGTGCCAGCAGCTCCACCACCGGGACTGAAGCTTTCTTT.

A single count supports this clone. The gene calls are TRBV5-1 and TRBJ2-7, with 10 bases fitting TRBD1. Per the germline V gene, CDR1 is SGHRS and CDR2 is YFSETQ. V dropped 0 bases and J dropped 5; count of bases not matched to a gene: 11. The CDR3 totals 17 residues. CDR3 sequence reads: CASSLAKAGDRGNEQYF. The CDR3 DNA follows: TGCGCCAGCAGCTTGGCCAAGGCCGGGGACAGGGGCAACGAGCAGTACTTC. The complete variable domain, with remaining parts taken from reference TRBV5-1 and TRBJ2-7, reads KAGVTQTPRYLIKTRGQQVTLSCSPISGHRSVSWYQQTPGQGLQFLFEYFSETQRNKGNFPGRFSGRQFSNSRSEMNVSTLELGDSALYLCASSLAKAGDRGNEQYFGPGTRLTVT.

This chain uses TRBV13 with TRBJ1-4, with 8 positions matching TRBD1. V shed 5 bases and J 4 bases; nucleotides not matched to a gene: 6. The CDR3 contains 15 residues. CDR1 is PRHDT and CDR2 is FYEKMQ in the germline V gene (reference sequence). In DNA, the CDR3 is TGTGCCAGCAGCCCCCGGGACAGGATTAATGAAAAACTGTTTTTT. This encodes CASSPRDRINEKLFF.

The chain couples TRBV2 to TRBJ2-7, with a weak D call TRBD2 (6 bases). This CDR3 region has 14 residues. CDR1 and CDR2 from the germline V gene are SNHLY and FYNNEI. V was shortened by 9 bases and J by 7 bases, with 22 bases between the two germline ends. In DNA form, the CDR3 reads TGTGCCAGTAGAGAGGGGACCCTAGCGATTGAGCAGTACTTC. Its protein product is CASREGTLAIEQYF. The variable domain in full, completed from reference TRBV2 and TRBJ2-7, reads EPEVTQTPSHQVTQMGQEVILRCVPISNHLYFYWYRQILGQKVEFLVSFYNNEISEKSEIFDDQFSVERPDGSNFTLKIRSTKLEDSAMYFCASREGTLAIEQYFGPGTRLTVT.

The chain employs TRBV6-5 and TRBJ1-3, with 8 bases identical to TRBD1. The length of the CDR3 is 15 residues. Germline assignment: CDR1 MNHEY and CDR2 SVGAGI. The junction had 3 bases not matched to a gene; V was cut back by 5 bases and J by 0 bases. CDR3 region: CASSQTGGSGNTIYF. DNA of the CDR3: TGTGCCAGCAGTCAAACAGGGGGCTCTGGAAACACCATATATTTT.

The rearrangement joins TRBV7-8 to TRBJ1-2, with 8 positions matching TRBD1. The trim removed 5 bases at V and 4 bases at J, leaving 12 bases unmatched. CDR1 SGHVS and CDR2 FQNEAQ come from the germline V gene. This CDR3 is built from 16 residues. The chain's CDR3 is CASSPVAQGASYGYTF. In DNA, the CDR3 is TGTGCCAGCAGCCCCGTGGCCCAGGGGGCTTCCTATGGCTACACCTTC.